This T cell receptor beta chain is from a study of identical twins. Each donor (without exception) was a healthy Caucasian. TCRdb re-derived calls from the 5' RACE reads in MiXCR, one entry per CDR3 protein. The table has about 240,000 distinct CDR3 sequences, roughly 12% seen once. V was shortened by 0 bases and J by 4 bases, with 9 bases between the two germline ends. The germline CDR1 and CDR2 sequences are MNHEY and SVGAGI. The CDR3 is 15 residues long. This clonotype was seen a few times. The antigen is undetermined. General study results and limits: Zero-insertion analyses might be partly confounded by invariant T cells like MAIT and iNKT.

These data also formed part of another study, on yellow fever vaccine responses in identical twins. That work states: Twins reportedly had a vaccine T cell response that seemed partly convergent, partly personalized.

The chain employs TRBV6-5 and TRBJ2-2; no clear D gene. The clonotype was recovered from a woman between 18 and 30 years old in good health. Source material: memory (CD45RO+) T cells sorted from blood. For the CDR3, the DNA is TGTGCCAGCAGTTACTCTCCCATACCCACCGGGGAGCTGTTTTTT. It codes for CASSYSPIPTGELFF.